This TCR beta chain emerged from a study of cytomegalovirus exposure and HLA in healthy donors. General study results and limits: According to a later analysis, donors in an Asian-associated ancestry cluster reportedly had fewer N-insertions than the roughly 640-donor mean. TCR beta chain V- and J-gene trimming was linked, in a later analysis, to a missense variant in DCLRE1C. Some V segments, including TRBV6-2 and TRBV6-3, were excluded as indistinguishable.

The PCR contained 60 Vbeta and 13 Jbeta primers. In the study's own analysis: A follow-up analysis tallied about 88 million unique TCR beta chains, approximately 11 million shared. Profiling relied on immunoSEQ multiplex PCR, and the TCRdb table lists in-frame clones only, not all of them. Clone size and the V and J calls come from that table; the DNA yielded D and trimming. Its table lists roughly 71,000 clones. A remark on this clone: What it binds is unknown.

The V end lost 3 bases, the J end lost 0 bases, and 14 bases lay between the germline ends. Germline assignment: CDR1 SGDLS and CDR2 YYNGEE. The CDR3 is 16 residues long. This receptor was obtained from a woman aged 35 to 49 in good health and CMV-seropositive. This chain connects TRBV9 to TRBJ2-3, with D maybe TRBD1 (7 bases). Material for sequencing was PBMCs. The CDR3 DNA reads as TGTGCCAGCAGCGGGGGGGACAGCCTTAGCACAGATACGCAGTATTTT. It is translated as CASSGGDSLSTDTQYF. Filled out from reference TRBV9 and TRBJ2-3, the complete variable domain reads DSGVTQTPKHLITATGQRVTLRCSPRSGDLSVYWYQQSLDQGLQFLIQYYNGEERAKGNILERFSAQQFPDLHSELNLSSLELGDSALYFCASSGGDSLSTDTQYFGPGTRLTVL.